The entry below gives a single TCR beta chain sequence along with its context. Its antigen is unknown. The data were taken from a study of T cells in Graves' hyperthyroidism and ophthalmopathy. Germline V CDR1 and CDR2: GTSNPN, SVGIG (reference sequence). CDR3 size: 11 residues. Deletions cut 4 bases from V and 7 bases from J, with 8 bases between. RNA transcripts served as the template for amplifying TCR beta CDR3 regions. RT-PCR in the first round (using the HTBI primer set) targeted the TCR CDR3. Using its own MiXCR run on the multiplex PCR reads, TCRdb lists one record per CDR3 protein. The sample contains about 300,000 distinct CDR3 sequences, about an eighth of which appear only once. Whole-study results and caveats: The model foresaw ophthalmopathy a median about 6.1 months prior to onset.

From 9 to 10 ml of fresh peripheral blood, PBMCs were isolated. Source material: blood. The receptor comes from a woman in her 30s with Graves' hyperthyroidism that later progressed to Graves' ophthalmopathy. V and J are TRBV30 and TRBJ2-1; no firm D call. DNA of the CDR3: TGTGCCTGGAAATGGGGAAATGAGCAGTTCTTC. It encodes CAWKWGNEQFF.